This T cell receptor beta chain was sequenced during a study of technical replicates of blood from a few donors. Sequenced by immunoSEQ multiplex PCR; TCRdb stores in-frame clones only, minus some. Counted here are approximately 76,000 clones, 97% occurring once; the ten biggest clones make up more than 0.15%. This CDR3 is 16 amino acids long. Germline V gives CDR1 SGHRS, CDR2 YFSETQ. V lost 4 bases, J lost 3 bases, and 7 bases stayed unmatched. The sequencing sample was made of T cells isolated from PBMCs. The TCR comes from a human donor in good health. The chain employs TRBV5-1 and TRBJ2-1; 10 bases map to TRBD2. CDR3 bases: TGCGCCAGCAGCCCTCTACTAGCGGGGAGCTACAATGAGCAGTTCTTC. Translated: CASSPLLAGSYNEQFF.